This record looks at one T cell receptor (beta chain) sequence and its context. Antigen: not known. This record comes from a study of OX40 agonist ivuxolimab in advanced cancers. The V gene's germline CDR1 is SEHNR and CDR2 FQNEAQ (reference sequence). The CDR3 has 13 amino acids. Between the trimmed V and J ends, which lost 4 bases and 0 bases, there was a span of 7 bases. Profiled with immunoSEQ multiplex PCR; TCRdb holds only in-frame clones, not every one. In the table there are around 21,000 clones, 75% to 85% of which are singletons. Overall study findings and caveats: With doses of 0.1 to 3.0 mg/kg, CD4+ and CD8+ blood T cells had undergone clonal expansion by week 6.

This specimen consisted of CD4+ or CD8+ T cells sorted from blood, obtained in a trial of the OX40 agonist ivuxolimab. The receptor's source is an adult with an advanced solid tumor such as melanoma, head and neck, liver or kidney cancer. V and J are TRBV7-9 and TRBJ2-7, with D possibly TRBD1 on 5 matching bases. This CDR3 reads CASSSRVSYEQYF. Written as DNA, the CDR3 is TGTGCCAGCAGCTCCAGGGTCTCCTACGAGCAGTACTTC.